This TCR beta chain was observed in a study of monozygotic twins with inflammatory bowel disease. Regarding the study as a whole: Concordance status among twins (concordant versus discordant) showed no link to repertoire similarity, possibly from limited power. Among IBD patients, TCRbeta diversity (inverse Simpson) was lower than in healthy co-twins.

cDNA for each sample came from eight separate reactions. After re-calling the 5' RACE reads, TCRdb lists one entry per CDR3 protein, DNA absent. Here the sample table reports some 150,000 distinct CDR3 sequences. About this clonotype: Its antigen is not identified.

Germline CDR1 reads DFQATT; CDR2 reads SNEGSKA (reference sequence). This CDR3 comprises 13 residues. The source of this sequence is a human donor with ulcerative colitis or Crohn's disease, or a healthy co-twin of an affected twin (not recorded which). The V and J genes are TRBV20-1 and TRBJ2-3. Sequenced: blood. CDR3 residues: CSPKLSGTDTQYF.